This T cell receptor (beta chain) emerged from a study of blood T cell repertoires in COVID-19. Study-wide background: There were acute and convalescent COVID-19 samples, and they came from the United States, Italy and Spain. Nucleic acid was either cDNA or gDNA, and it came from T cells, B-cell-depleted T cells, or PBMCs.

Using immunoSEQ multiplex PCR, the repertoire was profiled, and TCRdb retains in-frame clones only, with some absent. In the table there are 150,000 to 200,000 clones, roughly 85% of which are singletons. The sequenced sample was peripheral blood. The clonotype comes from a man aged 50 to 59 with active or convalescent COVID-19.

The CDR3 region has the DNA TGTGCCAGCAGCCCAGGACAGGGTGGAACTGAAGCTTTCTTT. This encodes CASSPGQGGTEAFF. The chain is built from TRBV9 and TRBJ1-1, with 8 nucleotides matching TRBD1. There are 14 residues in the CDR3. The germline CDR1 and CDR2 sequences are SGDLS and YYNGEE. The trim removed 4 bases at V and 5 bases at J, leaving 7 bases unmatched.